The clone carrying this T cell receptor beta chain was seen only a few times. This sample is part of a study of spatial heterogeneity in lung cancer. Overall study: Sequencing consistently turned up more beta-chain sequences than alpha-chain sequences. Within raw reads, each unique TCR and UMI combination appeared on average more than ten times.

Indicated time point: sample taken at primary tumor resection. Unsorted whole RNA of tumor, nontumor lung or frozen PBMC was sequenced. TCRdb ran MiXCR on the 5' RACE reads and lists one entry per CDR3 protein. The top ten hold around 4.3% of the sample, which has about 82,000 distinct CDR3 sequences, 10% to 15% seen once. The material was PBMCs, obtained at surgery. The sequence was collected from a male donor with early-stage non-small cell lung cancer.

CDR3 amino acids: CASSLGGAINSPLHF. Written as DNA, the CDR3 is TGTGCCAGCAGCTTAGGGGGCGCGATAAATTCACCCCTCCACTTT. The chain links TRBV7-9 to TRBJ1-6, with D possibly matching TRBD1 (5 bases). V was trimmed by 1 base and J by 7 bases, leaving 11 bases between them. The length of the CDR3 is 15 residues. Germline-derived CDR1 and CDR2 are SEHNR and FQNEAQ (reference sequence).